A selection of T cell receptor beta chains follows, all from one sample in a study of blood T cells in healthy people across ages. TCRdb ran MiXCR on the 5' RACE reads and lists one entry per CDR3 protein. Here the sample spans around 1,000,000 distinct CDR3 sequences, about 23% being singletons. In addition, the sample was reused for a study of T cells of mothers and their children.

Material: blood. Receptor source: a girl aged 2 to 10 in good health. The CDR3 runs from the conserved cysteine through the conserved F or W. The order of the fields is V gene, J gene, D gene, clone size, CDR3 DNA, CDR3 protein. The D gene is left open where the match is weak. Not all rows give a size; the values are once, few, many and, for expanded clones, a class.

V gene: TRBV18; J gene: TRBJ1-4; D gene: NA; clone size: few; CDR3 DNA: TGTGCCAGCTCACCCCGTGACAATGAAAAACTGTTTTTT; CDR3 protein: CASSPRDNEKLFF
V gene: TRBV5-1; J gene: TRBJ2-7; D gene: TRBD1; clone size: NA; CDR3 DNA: TGTGCCAGCAGCTTAGGGGACAGATCCTACGAGCAGTACTTC; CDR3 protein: CASSLGDRSYEQYF
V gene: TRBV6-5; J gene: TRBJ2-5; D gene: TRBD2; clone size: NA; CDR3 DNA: TGTGCCAGCAGCCGACTAGCGGGGAGGAAGACCCAGTACTTC; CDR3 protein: CASSRLAGRKTQYF
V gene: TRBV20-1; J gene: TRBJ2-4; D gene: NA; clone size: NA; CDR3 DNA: TGCAGTGCCTGGGGGGGGCTATGGAGCATTCAGTACTTC; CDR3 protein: CSAWGGLWSIQYF
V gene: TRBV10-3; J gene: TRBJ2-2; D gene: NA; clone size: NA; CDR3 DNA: TGTGCCATCAGTGGACAGACTCCTCCCGGGGAGCTGTTTTTT; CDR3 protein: CAISGQTPPGELFF
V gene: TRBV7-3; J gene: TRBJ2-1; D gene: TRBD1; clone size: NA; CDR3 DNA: TGTGCCAGCAGCTCCTACAGGGGTAATGAGCAGTTCTTC; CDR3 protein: CASSSYRGNEQFF
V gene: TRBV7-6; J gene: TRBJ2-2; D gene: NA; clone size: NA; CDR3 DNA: TGTGCCAGCAGCTCCGACAAGGGGCTCGACACCGGGGAGCTGTTTTTT; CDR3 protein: CASSSDKGLDTGELFF
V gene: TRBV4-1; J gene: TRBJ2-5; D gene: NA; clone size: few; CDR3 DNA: TGCGCCAGCAGGGAGGAGCTCCTAGGGGAGACCCAGTACTTC; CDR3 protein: CASREELLGETQYF
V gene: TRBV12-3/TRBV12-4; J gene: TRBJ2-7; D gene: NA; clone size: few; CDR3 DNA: TGTGCCAGCAGTTTCACCGTGGGGGCCTACGAGCAGTACTTC; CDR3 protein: CASSFTVGAYEQYF
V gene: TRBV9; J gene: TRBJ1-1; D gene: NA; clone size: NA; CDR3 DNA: TGTGCCAGCAGCCCCGCCGGGTGGGGGAACACTGAAGCTTTCTTT; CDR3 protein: CASSPAGWGNTEAFF
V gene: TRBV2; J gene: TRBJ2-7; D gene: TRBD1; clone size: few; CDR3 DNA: TGTGCCAGCATCCCGCTCCGGGACAGAGAGTTTGCCCGCGAGCAGTACTTC; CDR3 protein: CASIPLRDREFAREQYF
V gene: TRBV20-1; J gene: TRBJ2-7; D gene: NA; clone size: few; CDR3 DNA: TGCAGTGCTAGCACATTTGGTGCAGGGGCTCCCTACGAGCAGTACTTC; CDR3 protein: CSASTFGAGAPYEQYF
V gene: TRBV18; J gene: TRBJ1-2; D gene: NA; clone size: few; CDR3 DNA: TGTGCCAGCTCACCACCGCCAGGGGCGAGTGATGGCTACACCTTC; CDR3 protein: CASSPPPGASDGYTF
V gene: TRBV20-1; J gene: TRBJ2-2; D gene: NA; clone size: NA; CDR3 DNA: TGCAGTGCTAGTACAGTATCGAACACCGGGGAGCTGTTTTTT; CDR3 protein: CSASTVSNTGELFF
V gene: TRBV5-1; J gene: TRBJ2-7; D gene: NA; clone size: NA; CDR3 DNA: TGCGCCAGCCGAGAACTTTACGAGCAGTACTTC; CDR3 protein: CASRELYEQYF
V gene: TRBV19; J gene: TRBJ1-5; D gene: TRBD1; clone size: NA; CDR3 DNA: TGTGCCAGTAGGCCCGACAGGGACCAGCCCCAGCATTTT; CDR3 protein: CASRPDRDQPQHF
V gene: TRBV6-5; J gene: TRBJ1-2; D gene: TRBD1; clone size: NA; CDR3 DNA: TGTGCCAGCAGGGCTCCGGACAGGGAGATGTATGGCTACACCTTC; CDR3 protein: CASRAPDREMYGYTF
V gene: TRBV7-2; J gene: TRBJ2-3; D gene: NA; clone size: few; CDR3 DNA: TGTGCCAGCAGCTTAGTAGCCCGGAATACGCAGTATTTT; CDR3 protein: CASSLVARNTQYF
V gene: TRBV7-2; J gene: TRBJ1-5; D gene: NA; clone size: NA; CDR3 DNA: TGTGCCAGCAGCTTAGGCCTTGGGGAGTGGCTACAGCCCCAGCATTTT; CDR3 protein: CASSLGLGEWLQPQHF
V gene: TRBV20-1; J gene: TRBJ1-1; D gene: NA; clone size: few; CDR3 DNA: TGCAGTGCCGTAGACACTCAACAGATTGAAGCTTTCTTT; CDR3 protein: CSAVDTQQIEAFF
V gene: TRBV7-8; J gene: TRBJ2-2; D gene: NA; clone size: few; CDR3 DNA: TGTGCCAGCAGCTTAGGGGCGGGCGTCACCGGGGAGCTGTTTTTT; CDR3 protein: CASSLGAGVTGELFF
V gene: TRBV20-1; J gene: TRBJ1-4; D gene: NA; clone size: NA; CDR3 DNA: TGCAGTGCTCACCCACTGAGGGAGATTGGGGAAAAACTGTTTTTT; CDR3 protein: CSAHPLREIGEKLFF
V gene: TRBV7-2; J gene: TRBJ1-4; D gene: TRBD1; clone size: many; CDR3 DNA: TGTGCCAGCAGCCGGGACAGGTGGGAAAAACTGTTTTTT; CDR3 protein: CASSRDRWEKLFF
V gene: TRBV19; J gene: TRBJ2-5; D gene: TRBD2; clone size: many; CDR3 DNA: TGTGCCAGTAGTAGCGAACCGCTAGCGGGGGGGCCGAGGGAGACCCAGTACTTC; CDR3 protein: CASSSEPLAGGPRETQYF
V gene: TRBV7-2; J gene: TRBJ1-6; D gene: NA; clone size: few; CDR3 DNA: TGTGCCAGCAGCTTAGCGATGGGAGGGGCCCCTATTAATAATTCACTCCTCCACTTT; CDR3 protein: CASSLAMGGAPINNSLLHF
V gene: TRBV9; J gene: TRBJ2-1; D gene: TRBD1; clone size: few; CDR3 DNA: TGTGCCAGCAACAGGGGTACTAACAATGAGCAGTTCTTC; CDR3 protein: CASNRGTNNEQFF
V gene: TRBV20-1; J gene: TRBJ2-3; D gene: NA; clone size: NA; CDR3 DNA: TGCAGTGCCCTTTCCAGGGCGGATACGCAGTATTTT; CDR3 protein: CSALSRADTQYF
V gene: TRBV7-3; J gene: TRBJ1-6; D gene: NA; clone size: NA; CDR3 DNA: TGTGCCAGCAGCATGACAGCAAATTCACCCCTCCACTTT; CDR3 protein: CASSMTANSPLHF
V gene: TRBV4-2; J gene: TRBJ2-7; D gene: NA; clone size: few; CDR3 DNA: TGTGCCAGCAGCCAAGAGGGGGGGCCCTCGTTCGACGAGCAGTACTTC; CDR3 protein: CASSQEGGPSFDEQYF
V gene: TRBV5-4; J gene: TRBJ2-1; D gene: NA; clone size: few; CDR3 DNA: TGTGCCACCTATACAGGGTTTAATGAGCAGTTCTTC; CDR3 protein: CATYTGFNEQFF
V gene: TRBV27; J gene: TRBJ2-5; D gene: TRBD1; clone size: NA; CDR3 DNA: TGTGCCAGCAGCTTAACCCCGGGACAGGGGGCGGGTATCCAAGAGACCCAGTACTTC; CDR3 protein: CASSLTPGQGAGIQETQYF
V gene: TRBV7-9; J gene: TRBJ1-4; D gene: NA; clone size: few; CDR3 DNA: TGTGCCAGCAGCTCCTTGGATAATGAAAAACTGTTTTTT; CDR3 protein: CASSSLDNEKLFF
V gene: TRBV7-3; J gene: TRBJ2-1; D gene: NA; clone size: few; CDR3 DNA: TGTGCCAGCAGCCCCCGGACCCTTAACCCCTACAATGAGCAGTTCTTC; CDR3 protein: CASSPRTLNPYNEQFF
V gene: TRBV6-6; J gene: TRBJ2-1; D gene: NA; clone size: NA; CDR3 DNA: TGTGCCACCGGCTTTCACAATGAGCAGTTCTTC; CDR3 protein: CATGFHNEQFF
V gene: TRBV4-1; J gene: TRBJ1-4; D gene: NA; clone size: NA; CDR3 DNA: TGCGCCAGCAGCCAAGAAGGAGCGGGGGGTGAAAAACTGTTTTTT; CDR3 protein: CASSQEGAGGEKLFF
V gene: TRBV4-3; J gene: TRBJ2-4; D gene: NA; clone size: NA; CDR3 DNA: TGCGCCAGCAGCCAAGAGGGCAGGGGGGTTTGGAAAAACATTCAGTACTTC; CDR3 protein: CASSQEGRGVWKNIQYF
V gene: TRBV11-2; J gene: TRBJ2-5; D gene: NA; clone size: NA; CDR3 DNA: TGTGCCAGCAGCTTAGCCCTAGGAGGGATGGGAAACGGCCAGGAGTTC; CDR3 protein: CASSLALGGMGNGQEF
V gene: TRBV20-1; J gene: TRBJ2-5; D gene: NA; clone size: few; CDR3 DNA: TGCAGTGCTAGGACAGGACCCCAAGAGACCCAGTACTTC; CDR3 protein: CSARTGPQETQYF
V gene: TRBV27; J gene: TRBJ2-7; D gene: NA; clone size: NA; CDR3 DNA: TGTGCCAGCAGCCCCTCTCCGGGGAGGCAGGCCTACGAGCAGTACTTC; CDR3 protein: CASSPSPGRQAYEQYF
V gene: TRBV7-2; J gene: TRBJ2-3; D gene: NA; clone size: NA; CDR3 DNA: TGTGCCAGCAGCCGAACACCTACCACAGATACGCAGTATTTT; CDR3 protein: CASSRTPTTDTQYF
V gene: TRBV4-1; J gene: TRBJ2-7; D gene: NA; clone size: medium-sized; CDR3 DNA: TGCGCCAGCAGCCGTTCGGACGGTTCCTACGAGCAGTACTTC; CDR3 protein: CASSRSDGSYEQYF
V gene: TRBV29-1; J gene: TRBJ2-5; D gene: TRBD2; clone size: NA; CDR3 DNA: TGCAGCGTTGAATCTAGCGGAAAAGAGACCCAGTACTTC; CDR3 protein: CSVESSGKETQYF
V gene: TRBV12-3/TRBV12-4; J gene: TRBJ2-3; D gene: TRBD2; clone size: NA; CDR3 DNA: TGTGCCAGCAGTTTATCCGAGACTAGCGGGACGCAGTATTTT; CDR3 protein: CASSLSETSGTQYF